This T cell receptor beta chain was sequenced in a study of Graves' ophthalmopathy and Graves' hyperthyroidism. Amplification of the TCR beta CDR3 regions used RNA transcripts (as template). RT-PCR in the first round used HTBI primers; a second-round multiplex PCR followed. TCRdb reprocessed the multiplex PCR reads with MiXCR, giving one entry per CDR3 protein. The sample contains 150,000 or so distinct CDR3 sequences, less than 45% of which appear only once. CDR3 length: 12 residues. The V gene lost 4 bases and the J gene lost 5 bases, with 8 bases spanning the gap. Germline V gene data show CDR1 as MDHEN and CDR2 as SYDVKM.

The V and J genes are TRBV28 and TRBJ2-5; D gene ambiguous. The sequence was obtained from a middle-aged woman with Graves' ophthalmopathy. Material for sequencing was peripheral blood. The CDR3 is CASSSGAETQYF. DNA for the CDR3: TGTGCCAGCAGTTCAGGAGCGGAGACCCAGTACTTC.